Below, 8 T cell receptor beta chains from the same sample are listed, as sequenced in a study of shared clonotypes between healthy human individuals. Method: immunoSEQ multiplex PCR; TCRdb's copy keeps in-frame clones and lacks some. The sample lists fewer than 600,000 clones; around 74% were seen once. Sequencing input: PBMCs. All receptors come from a woman in her thirties or forties in good health. Some clones in this sample may be carry-over from other donors' samples.

The chain uses TRBV10-3 and TRBJ2-5; D is uncertain. This CDR3 spans 13 amino acids. V lost 2 bases to trimming and J lost 0 bases, with 4 bases between them. Germline-derived CDR1 and CDR2 are ENHRY and SYGVKD. The CDR3 sequence is CAISERYQETQYF. For the CDR3, the DNA is TGTGCCATCAGTGAGCGCTACCAAGAGACCCAGTACTTC.

The chain employs TRBV28 and TRBJ2-6, with D possibly TRBD2 on 5 matching bases. The CDR3 is 16 amino acids. Germline assignment: CDR1 MDHEN and CDR2 SYDVKM. Between the trimmed V and J ends, which lost 5 bases and 2 bases, there was a span of 13 bases. CDR3 nucleotides: TGTGCCAGCAGTCCCCCGCCCGGGGCTGGGGCCAACGTCCTGACTTTC. This encodes CASSPPPGAGANVLTF. Full variable domain (rest looked up from reference TRBV28 and TRBJ2-6): DVKVTQSSRYLVKRTGEKVFLECVQDMDHENMFWYRQDPGLGLRLIYFSYDVKMKEKGDIPEGYSVSREKKERFSLILESASTNQTSMYLCASSPPPGAGANVLTFGAGSRLTVL.

This rearrangement joins TRBV5-5 to TRBJ2-1, with no clear D. V lost 6 bases, J lost 2 bases, and 9 bases lay in between. This CDR3 is built from 13 residues. The germline CDR1 and CDR2 sequences are SGHKS and YYEKEE (reference sequence). The CDR3 is CASKLSAYNEQFF. DNA for the CDR3: TGTGCCAGCAAGTTGTCCGCCTACAATGAGCAGTTCTTC.

This clone has just one count. The V gene is TRBV2, the J gene TRBJ2-5; 11 bases are shared with TRBD2. The J call is in doubt because the DNA end fits TRBJ2-7 better. The CDR3 spans 14 residues. Germline values: CDR1 SNHLY, CDR2 FYNNEI. For the CDR3, the DNA is TGTGCCAGCAGAACTAGCGGGAGAAGGAACGAGCAGTACTTC. This translates into CASRTSGRRNEQYF.

The gene calls are TRBV28 and TRBJ1-2; 8 nucleotides line up with TRBD1. Germline lookup yields CDR1 MDHEN and CDR2 SYDVKM. V trimming: 3 bases; J trimming: 7 bases; junction bases outside the gene matches: 7. The CDR3 is 14 residues long. CDR3 coding DNA: TGTGCCAGCAGTTTCGCACGCAGGGGGCCTGGCTACACCTTC. It translates to CASSFARRGPGYTF.

The chain has TRBV4-2 and TRBJ2-3, with TRBD1 matching 8 bases. Germline V gene lookup returns CDR1 LGHNA and CDR2 YNFKEQ. Trimming took 3 bases from V and 6 from J; bases not matched to a gene: 14. This CDR3 has 17 amino acids. CDR3 sequence reads: CASSQTPGRGRGDTQYF. The CDR3 region has the DNA TGTGCCAGCAGCCAGACCCCCGGCAGGGGGCGCGGGGATACGCAGTATTTT.

The chain recombines TRBV7-6 with TRBJ2-3; D may be TRBD1 or TRBD2 (5 bases each). V dropped 5 bases and J dropped 9 bases, with 15 bases sitting between them. Germline lookup yields CDR1 SGHVS and CDR2 FNYEAQ. CDR3 length equals 13 residues. The CDR3: CASSPRIEGTQYF. Written as DNA, the CDR3 is TGTGCCAGCAGCCCCAGGATTGAGGGGACGCAGTATTTT.

V gene TRBV9 combines with J gene TRBJ1-1, with D possibly TRBD1 on 5 matching bases. V lost 4 bases and J lost 1, with 14 bases in between. The germline CDR1 and CDR2 sequences are SGDLS and YYNGEE. The CDR3 is made up of 15 amino acids. The CDR3 nucleotides read TGTGCCAGCAGCCCGTTAGGGACCCGGAACACTGAAGCTTTCTTT. This sequence encodes CASSPLGTRNTEAFF.